Shown below are 2 T cell receptor beta chains from a single sample sequenced in a study of T cell responses to AZD1222 COVID-19 vaccine. TCRdb's table, derived via immunoSEQ multiplex PCR, lists solely in-frame clones and lacks some. The sample includes 180,000 or so clones, 90% to 95% of them seen just once. This sample comprised peripheral blood, obtained 28 days after the second AZD1222 dose. These receptors all stem from an adult who received the AZD1222 COVID-19 vaccine.

The V call is TRBV19, the J call TRBJ2-1, with 7 bases matching TRBD1. CDR3 size: 14 residues. The V and J ends lost 7 bases and 6 bases, in that order; junction bases with no gene match: 9. Germline V CDR1 and CDR2: LNHDA, SQIVND (reference sequence). In nucleotides, the CDR3 is TGTGCCAGTACTCCGCGGACAGGCTTCAATGAGCAGTTCTTC. Translated, it gives CASTPRTGFNEQFF.

The chain recombines TRBV7-2 with TRBJ1-4, with D tentatively TRBD1 (5 bases). Germline lookup yields CDR1 SGHTA and CDR2 FQGNSA. The CDR3 spans 15 residues. Trimming pared 5 bases from V and 4 bases from J, leaving 14 bases between. The CDR3 protein is CASSVLGQGNEKLFF. In DNA form, the CDR3 reads TGTGCCAGCAGCGTCTTGGGGCAGGGTAATGAAAAACTGTTTTTT.